The following is a TCR beta chain sequence with its context. The antigen remains undetermined. The data belong to a study of T cell responses to AZD1222 COVID-19 vaccine. Study-wide results and limits: Targets within unmutated variant regions were reportedly found for nearly half of spike-specific TCRs. Distributed over spike, vaccine-associated CD4 TCRs predominated at 160-218 and 743-854. Clonal diversity was possibly underestimated; the donors were predominantly white British and more often female.

The assay was immunoSEQ multiplex PCR, and TCRdb's table has in-frame clones only and misses some. The table lists approximately 190,000 clones, roughly 88% of them singletons. J lost 0 bases, V lost 0 bases, and 9 bases had no gene match. The CDR3 is made up of 20 amino acids. Germline V gene data show CDR1 as KGHDR and CDR2 as SFDVKD. The genes are TRBV24-1 and TRBJ2-3; 12 bases map to TRBD2. Sequencing was performed on peripheral blood, taken on day 0 of AZD1222 vaccination. The sequence derives from an adult in good health. The CDR3 DNA sequence: TGTGCCACCAGTGATTTGACTCCTAGCGGGGGGGCGATTAGCACAGATACGCAGTATTTT. As protein: CATSDLTPSGGAISTDTQYF.